The entry below describes one T cell receptor beta chain. The source of the sample is a study of blood T cell repertoires in COVID-19. The wider study: Donors in the United States, Italy and Spain gave samples during acute or convalescent COVID-19.

In the authors' methods: Amplification with reference gene primers provided the estimates of nucleated cell counts. TCRdb's table, derived via immunoSEQ multiplex PCR, lists solely in-frame clones and lacks some. The D gene and trimming were derived from the DNA, and the V and J assignments and clone size from that table. The sample comprises more than 30,000 clones, about 80% of which are singletons, and 13% to 15% rests with the top ten. From germline, CDR1 is MNHEY and CDR2 SMNVEV (reference sequence). V lost 5 bases to trimming and J lost 4 bases, with 32 bases between them. There are 20 residues in the CDR3.

The chain combines TRBV27 with TRBJ1-1; tentatively, D is TRBD1 (5 bases). The sequencing sample was made of peripheral blood. The source of this sequence is a woman aged 70-85 years with acute or convalescent COVID-19. The CDR3 spells CASSTETRDRLGRSGTEAFF. In DNA, the CDR3 is TGTGCCAGCAGTACGGAGACGAGAGACAGACTAGGTAGATCAGGCACTGAAGCTTTCTTT.